These T cell receptor beta chains were read from a single sample in a study of cytomegalovirus exposure and HLA in healthy donors. This table comes from immunoSEQ multiplex PCR, and its TCRdb copy is limited to in-frame clones, with some not included. The data hold roughly 120,000 clones, with approximately 68% observed a single time. Sequencing input: PBMCs. These receptors all come from a man aged 30 to 45 in good health and CMV-seropositive. The CDR3 runs from the conserved cysteine through the conserved F or W. The D gene is left open where the match is weak. For some rows the clone size is stated as once, few or many, or as a class when expanded; others skip it.

v_call	d_call	j_call	clone_size	cdr3_nt	cdr3_aa
TRBV2	NA	TRBJ2-5	NA	TGTGCCAGCAGCCCCCGAACATCCCAAGAGACCCAGTACTTC	CASSPRTSQETQYF
TRBV7-9	NA	TRBJ1-2	NA	TGTGCCAGCAGCTCCCTCAACTATGGCTACACCTTC	CASSSLNYGYTF
TRBV28	NA	TRBJ2-1	NA	TGTGCCAGCAGTTCTATAGCTACCTCGACTGTACATGAGCAGTTCTTC	CASSSIATSTVHEQFF
TRBV2	NA	TRBJ1-5	NA	TGTGCCAGCGCGGACAAGGGAGGGCTGCATCAGCCCCAGCATTTT	CASADKGGLHQPQHF
TRBV15	NA	TRBJ1-1	once	TGTGCCACCAGCAGAGACAGGGAAGGGTGGAACACTGAAGCTTTCTTT	CATSRDREGWNTEAFF
TRBV18	NA	TRBJ1-5	once	TGTGCCAGCTCACCGGGGGCTCCAGGGGCGAGCAATCAGCCCCAGCATTTT	CASSPGAPGASNQPQHF
TRBV25-1	NA	TRBJ2-7	NA	TGTGCCAGCAGTCAGACGGGACTTTCCTACGAGCAGTACTTC	CASSQTGLSYEQYF
TRBV25-1	TRBD2	TRBJ2-1	NA	TGTGCCAGCAGTCCTCGGGGGGGACTTTCCCTTTACAATGAGCAGTTCTTC	CASSPRGGLSLYNEQFF
TRBV5-1	TRBD1	TRBJ1-1	once	TGCGCCAGCAGCGAGACAGGGGCGGCTGAAGCTTTCTTT	CASSETGAAEAFF
TRBV5-1	TRBD2	TRBJ2-7	NA	TGCGCCAGCAGCTCCACGGGACTAGCCTCCTACGAGCAGTACTTC	CASSSTGLASYEQYF
TRBV18	NA	TRBJ2-7	NA	TGTGCCAGCTCACCGGGCCTGAGCTCCTACGAGCAGTACTTC	CASSPGLSSYEQYF
TRBV29-1	NA	TRBJ2-7	NA	TGCAGCGTTGATAGATATGCCAGGGACTACGAGCAGTACTTC	CSVDRYARDYEQYF
TRBV5-1	NA	TRBJ1-3	few	TGCGCCAGCAGCTTGGGAGTCGAGTTCTCTGGAAACACCATATATTTT	CASSLGVEFSGNTIYF
TRBV28	NA	TRBJ2-1	once	TGTGCCAGCAGCACGCCATACAGGGACTACTTATTAGTATCCCCTTACAATGAGCAGTTCTTC	CASSTPYRDYLLVSPYNEQFF
TRBV27	NA	TRBJ2-3	few	TGTGCCAGCAGTACCCGGGGGTACGGCACAGATACGCAGTATTTT	CASSTRGYGTDTQYF
TRBV4-1	TRBD1	TRBJ2-7	NA	TGCGCCAGCAGCCAACCGGGACAGGGGGACGACGAGCAGTACTTC	CASSQPGQGDDEQYF
TRBV6-1	NA	TRBJ2-2	NA	TGTGCCGGCAGTGCCGGGGAGCCCGGGGAGCTGTTTTTT	CAGSAGEPGELFF
TRBV11-2	NA	TRBJ2-3	NA	TGTGCCAGCAGCTTAGTCGGGTTTGGCACAGATACGCAGTATTTT	CASSLVGFGTDTQYF
TRBV6-5	TRBD2	TRBJ2-3	few	TGTGCCAGCAGTGGGCTAGCGGGAGCATCAGATACGCAGTATTTT	CASSGLAGASDTQYF
TRBV6-4	TRBD1	TRBJ1-1	NA	TGTGCCAGCAGTGAGACAGGGTGGACTGAAGCTTTCTTT	CASSETGWTEAFF
TRBV29-1	TRBD2	TRBJ2-3	NA	TGCAGCGTTGGTGGGACTAGCGGAATAAGCACAGATACGCAGTATTTT	CSVGGTSGISTDTQYF
TRBV10-3	NA	TRBJ2-3	NA	TGTGCCATCAGTGAGAATCAACCGGTTTCAGATACGCAGTATTTT	CAISENQPVSDTQYF
TRBV10-3	TRBD1	TRBJ2-1	NA	TGTGCCATCAGTAGACCGGGACAGACCTACAATGAGCAGTTCTTC	CAISRPGQTYNEQFF
TRBV7-6	NA	TRBJ1-4	NA	TGTGCCAGCAGCTTAGCGAATAGTAACAGGGTTTTCAGTGAAAAACTGTTTTTT	CASSLANSNRVFSEKLFF
TRBV6-1	NA	TRBJ2-3	NA	TGTGCCGGCAGACGAGCCGCTAGCACAGATACGCAGTATTTT	CAGRRAASTDTQYF
TRBV19	TRBD1	TRBJ1-1	NA	TGTGCCAGTAGTCTGGCAGGGGGTATCACTGAAGCTTTCTTT	CASSLAGGITEAFF
TRBV6-1	TRBD1	TRBJ1-2	NA	TGTGCCAGCAATCGACAGGGGGTCTCCTATGGCTACACCTTC	CASNRQGVSYGYTF
TRBV7-9	TRBD2	TRBJ2-1	NA	TGTGCCAGCAGCTTATCCCTAGCGGGTTCTTACAATGAGCAGTTCTTC	CASSLSLAGSYNEQFF
TRBV7-6	NA	TRBJ2-2	NA	TGTGCCAGCAGCTTAGGGCCGGGAACAAACACCGGGGAGCTGTTTTTT	CASSLGPGTNTGELFF
TRBV10-3	NA	TRBJ1-1	NA	TGTGCCATCAGTGCATGGACAGACACGAACTCGGCTTTCTTT	CAISAWTDTNSAFF
TRBV10-1	NA	TRBJ2-7	few	TGCGCCAGCAGTGGACAGCACAGCCACGAGCAGTACTTC	CASSGQHSHEQYF
TRBV4-1	NA	TRBJ1-5	NA	TGCGCCAGCAGCCAGCGGCACGGCAATCAGCCCCAGCATTTT	CASSQRHGNQPQHF
TRBV11-3	NA	TRBJ2-2	NA	TGTGCCAGCAGCTCCAGACAGGCGGGCACCGGGGAGCTGTTTTTT	CASSSRQAGTGELFF
TRBV4-1	NA	TRBJ1-2	once	TGCGCCAGCAGCCAAGACCCACAGTTGTTATTCTATGGCTACACCTTC	CASSQDPQLLFYGYTF
TRBV7-6	TRBD2	TRBJ2-7	NA	TGTGCCAGCAGCTTATTGCTAGCGGATCCCTCCTACGAGCAGTACTTC	CASSLLLADPSYEQYF
TRBV25-1	NA	TRBJ1-2	NA	TGTGCCAGCGACTACGGACAGAACTATGGCTACACCTTC	CASDYGQNYGYTF
TRBV2	NA	TRBJ2-2	NA	TGTGCCAGCAGTGAGTCGAGCACCGGGGAGCTGTTTTTT	CASSESSTGELFF
TRBV2	NA	TRBJ2-3	few	TGTGCCAGCAGTGATGCGGAGGGAGTGGGAGTGACAACAGATACGCAGTATTTT	CASSDAEGVGVTTDTQYF
TRBV5-5	NA	TRBJ1-2	NA	TGTGCCAGCAGCTTGGGTCTATATAACTATGGCTACACCTTC	CASSLGLYNYGYTF
TRBV9	NA	TRBJ2-3	few	TGTGCCAGCAGCGTAAGGCAGGATAGCACAGATACGCAGTATTTT	CASSVRQDSTDTQYF
TRBV7-7	NA	TRBJ2-1	few	TGTGCTAGCAGCTTACTAGGGAGAGGTAATGAGCAGTTCTTC	CASSLLGRGNEQFF
TRBV6-6	NA	TRBJ2-7	NA	TGTGCCAGCAGTCCGCTAAACTACGAGCAGTACTTC	CASSPLNYEQYF
TRBV2	NA	TRBJ2-2	once	TGTGCCAGCAGTGAAGCTCGGGTGGTGAACACCGGGGAGCTGTTTTTT	CASSEARVVNTGELFF
TRBV6-5	TRBD2	TRBJ2-1	NA	TGTGCCAGCAGACGACAGGGCCTAGCGGGAAGGGAATTCTTC	CASRRQGLAGREFF
TRBV4-3	NA	TRBJ1-5	NA	TGCGCCAGCAGCCACGGACAGTACGATCAGCCCCAGCATTTT	CASSHGQYDQPQHF
TRBV7-8	NA	TRBJ2-5	NA	TGTGCCAGCAGCCACGGACAGAAGTACCAAGAGACCCAGTACTTC	CASSHGQKYQETQYF
TRBV25-1	TRBD1	TRBJ2-2	NA	TGTGCCAGCAGCACAGGGGATATCGGGGAGCTGTTTTTT	CASSTGDIGELFF
TRBV18	TRBD2	TRBJ2-7	NA	TGTGCCAGCTCACCACCTCCCGGGACTAGCGACTCCTACGAGCAGTACTTC	CASSPPPGTSDSYEQYF
TRBV7-2	TRBD1	TRBJ1-2	NA	TGTGCCAGCAGCGCGGACAGGAGGGCTGGCTACACCTTC	CASSADRRAGYTF
TRBV18	NA	TRBJ2-1	NA	TGTGCCAGCTCGTTCGGGACTGGGGATTGGAATGAGCAGTTCTTC	CASSFGTGDWNEQFF
TRBV9	TRBD2	TRBJ2-2	NA	TGTGCCAGCAGCGGAATAGTAGCGGGGGCCGGCACCGGGGAGCTGTTTTTT	CASSGIVAGAGTGELFF